A selection of T cell receptor beta chains follows, all from one sample in a study of sequential checkpoint blockade in melanoma. Measured with immunoSEQ multiplex PCR; TCRdb has only the in-frame clones, and not every one. This sample carries around 39,000 clones, approximately 84% of them seen once, and the ten largest clones take 5.5%. The sequences come from CD8+ T cells sorted from blood (inferred from file names), collected from a patient given nivolumab and ipilimumab in sequence. These receptors all come from a human donor with melanoma. Each CDR3 is given with its conserved first and last residue. The D gene is left open where the match is weak. Size is stated for part of the rows, as once, few or many counts, or as a class when the clone is expanded.

length: 17
size: -
D: -
V: TRBV19
J: TRBJ2-2
CDR3: CASSSMWGRANTGELFF
DNA: TGTGCCAGTAGTAGTATGTGGGGGCGAGCGAACACCGGGGAGCTGTTTTTT

length: 15
size: -
D: -
V: TRBV2
J: TRBJ1-2
CDR3: CASTLIMLGGDGYTF
DNA: TGTGCCAGCACTCTTATCATGTTGGGAGGGGATGGCTACACCTTC

length: 14
size: -
D: -
V: TRBV4-1
J: TRBJ2-7
CDR3: CASSLSGGHDEQYF
DNA: TGCGCCAGCAGCCTCTCTGGAGGGCACGACGAGCAGTACTTC

length: 15
size: -
D: TRBD1
V: TRBV7-9
J: TRBJ1-1
CDR3: CASSHPDRGAEAAFF
DNA: TGTGCCAGCAGCCATCCGGACAGGGGCGCCGAAGCGGCTTTCTTT

length: 12
size: -
D: -
V: TRBV5-8
J: TRBJ2-7
CDR3: CASSLQGNEQYF
DNA: TGTGCCAGCAGCTTACAGGGTAACGAGCAGTACTTC

length: 16
size: -
D: TRBD1
V: TRBV7-9
J: TRBJ2-7
CDR3: CASSTYSGGARVEQYF
DNA: TGTGCCAGCAGCACCTACTCAGGGGGCGCACGGGTTGAGCAGTACTTC

length: 13
size: -
D: -
V: TRBV28
J: TRBJ2-7
CDR3: CASDSGTSYEQYF
DNA: TGTGCCAGCGACTCCGGGACATCCTACGAGCAGTACTTC

length: 16
size: -
D: -
V: TRBV7-8
J: TRBJ1-4
CDR3: CASSLVGGGGNEKLFF
DNA: TGTGCCAGCAGCTTAGTTGGGGGGGGCGGTAATGAAAAACTGTTTTTT

length: 17
size: once
D: TRBD1
V: TRBV9
J: TRBJ2-2
CDR3: CASSLVPGTANTGELFF
DNA: TGTGCCAGCAGTTTGGTACCCGGGACAGCGAACACCGGGGAGCTGTTTTTT

length: 13
size: -
D: -
V: TRBV19
J: TRBJ2-3
CDR3: CASSIWGADTQYF
DNA: TGTGCCAGTAGTATTTGGGGGGCAGATACGCAGTATTTT

length: 16
size: once
D: -
V: TRBV7-9
J: TRBJ2-2
CDR3: CASIIQDREGTGELFF
DNA: TGTGCCAGCATCATCCAGGACAGGGAGGGTACCGGGGAGCTGTTTTTT

length: 13
size: -
D: TRBD1
V: TRBV28
J: TRBJ2-7
CDR3: CASRTGGPYEQYF
DNA: TGTGCCAGCAGGACAGGGGGACCCTACGAGCAGTACTTC

length: 14
size: -
D: -
V: TRBV5-1
J: TRBJ1-1
CDR3: CASSITPSGTEAFF
DNA: TGCGCCAGCAGCATCACCCCATCGGGCACTGAAGCTTTCTTT

length: 12
size: -
D: -
V: TRBV19
J: TRBJ2-2
CDR3: CASSPYTGELFF
DNA: TGTGCCAGTAGTCCATACACCGGGGAGCTGTTTTTT

length: 13
size: -
D: TRBD1
V: TRBV6-1
J: TRBJ1-1
CDR3: CASRTGGGTEAFF
DNA: TGTGCCAGCAGGACAGGGGGAGGAACTGAAGCTTTCTTT

length: 12
size: few
D: -
V: TRBV5-1
J: TRBJ2-7
CDR3: CASSGLSYEQYF
DNA: TGCGCCAGCAGCGGACTCTCCTACGAGCAGTACTTC

length: 13
size: -
D: -
V: TRBV5-6
J: TRBJ2-7
CDR3: CASSLGRTYEQYF
DNA: TGTGCCAGCAGCTTGGGGCGGACCTACGAGCAGTACTTC

length: 15
size: once
D: TRBD2
V: TRBV7-9
J: TRBJ2-1
CDR3: CASSSTSGGAFEQFF
DNA: TGTGCCAGCAGCTCTACTAGCGGGGGGGCCTTTGAGCAGTTCTTC

length: 14
size: -
D: TRBD1
V: TRBV7-3
J: TRBJ2-7
CDR3: CASSFDRGPYEQYF
DNA: TGTGCCAGCAGCTTCGATAGGGGGCCCTACGAGCAGTACTTC

length: 15
size: -
D: TRBD1
V: TRBV9
J: TRBJ2-7
CDR3: CASSVEGQGTYEQYF
DNA: TGTGCCAGCAGCGTAGAGGGACAGGGGACCTACGAGCAGTACTTC

length: 15
size: -
D: -
V: TRBV11-3
J: TRBJ2-1
CDR3: CASSLVAVTYNEQFF
DNA: TGTGCCAGCAGCTTAGTAGCAGTCACCTACAATGAGCAGTTCTTC

length: 13
size: -
D: TRBD1
V: TRBV30
J: TRBJ2-7
CDR3: CAWSVAGGYEQYF
DNA: TGTGCCTGGAGTGTGGCAGGGGGCTACGAGCAGTACTTC

length: 15
size: -
D: TRBD1
V: TRBV6-6
J: TRBJ1-6
CDR3: CASSPDRGPNSPLHF
DNA: TGTGCCAGCAGCCCGGACAGGGGGCCTAATTCACCCCTCCACTTT

length: 13
size: -
D: -
V: TRBV19
J: TRBJ2-3
CDR3: CASREGGTDTQYF
DNA: TGTGCCAGCAGAGAGGGCGGCACAGATACGCAGTATTTT

length: 13
size: few
D: -
V: TRBV9
J: TRBJ2-7
CDR3: CASSDAGGGEQYF
DNA: TGTGCCAGCAGCGATGCAGGGGGAGGCGAGCAGTACTTC

length: 16
size: -
D: TRBD2
V: TRBV19
J: TRBJ2-1
CDR3: CASSIDNGRAYNEQFF
DNA: TGTGCCAGTAGTATAGATAACGGGAGGGCTTACAATGAGCAGTTCTTC

length: 17
size: -
D: TRBD2
V: TRBV9
J: TRBJ2-7
CDR3: CASSVGSPLAGAYEQYF
DNA: TGTGCCAGCAGCGTAGGATCCCCACTAGCGGGAGCCTACGAGCAGTACTTC

length: 14
size: -
D: TRBD1
V: TRBV6-5
J: TRBJ2-1
CDR3: CASSWDRGGNEQFF
DNA: TGTGCCAGCAGTTGGGACAGGGGAGGAAATGAGCAGTTCTTC

length: 14
size: few
D: -
V: TRBV14
J: TRBJ2-7
CDR3: CASSGAGPPYEQYF
DNA: TGTGCCAGCAGCGGGGCGGGACCTCCTTACGAGCAGTACTTC

length: 13
size: -
D: -
V: TRBV6-6
J: TRBJ1-1
CDR3: CASSLPGPTEAFF
DNA: TGTGCCAGCAGCCTCCCAGGGCCCACTGAAGCTTTCTTT

length: 11
size: -
D: -
V: TRBV9
J: TRBJ2-7
CDR3: CASGLGYEQYF
DNA: TGTGCCAGCGGGCTCGGCTACGAGCAGTACTTC

length: 14
size: -
D: -
V: TRBV9
J: TRBJ2-7
CDR3: CASSAQGGAHEQYF
DNA: TGTGCCAGCAGCGCCCAAGGCGGCGCGCACGAGCAGTACTTC

length: 20
size: -
D: TRBD2
V: TRBV9
J: TRBJ2-5
CDR3: CASSDPIRTSGGENQETQYF
DNA: TGTGCCAGCAGCGACCCAATCCGGACTAGCGGGGGGGAAAACCAAGAGACCCAGTACTTC

length: 10
size: -
D: -
V: TRBV19
J: TRBJ1-2
CDR3: CASRSGGYTF
DNA: TGTGCCAGTAGATCGGGAGGCTACACCTTC

length: 18
size: few
D: -
V: TRBV2
J: TRBJ2-6
CDR3: CASSSDSFEASGANVLTF
DNA: TGTGCCAGCAGTTCAGACAGCTTCGAAGCCTCTGGGGCCAACGTCCTGACTTTC

length: 17
size: -
D: -
V: TRBV7-2
J: TRBJ2-7
CDR3: CASTGFERGGESYEQYF
DNA: TGTGCCAGCACGGGATTCGAGAGGGGGGGGGAATCCTACGAGCAGTACTTC

length: 13
size: -
D: TRBD1
V: TRBV7-9
J: TRBJ2-7
CDR3: CASSPGQGGEQYF
DNA: TGTGCCAGCAGCCCCGGACAGGGCGGCGAGCAGTACTTC

length: 15
size: -
D: TRBD1
V: TRBV11-2
J: TRBJ1-1
CDR3: CASRYHGTANTEAFF
DNA: TGTGCCAGCAGATATCACGGGACAGCGAACACTGAAGCTTTCTTT

length: 13
size: -
D: -
V: TRBV30
J: TRBJ1-2
CDR3: CAWNHQGMGGYTF
DNA: TGTGCCTGGAACCACCAGGGTATGGGTGGCTACACCTTC

length: 14
size: -
D: -
V: TRBV4-1
J: TRBJ2-5
CDR3: CASSHLQGLETQYF
DNA: TGCGCCAGCAGCCATCTCCAGGGGCTAGAGACCCAGTACTTC

length: 12
size: -
D: -
V: TRBV6-1
J: TRBJ1-1
CDR3: CASSVGGTEAFF
DNA: TGTGCCAGCAGTGTGGGGGGTACTGAAGCTTTCTTT

length: 16
size: -
D: TRBD1
V: TRBV7-8
J: TRBJ1-2
CDR3: CASRASGTGVAYGYTF
DNA: TGTGCCAGCCGAGCTTCAGGGACAGGGGTGGCCTATGGCTACACCTTC

length: 15
size: -
D: TRBD1
V: TRBV7-9
J: TRBJ1-3
CDR3: CASSRTGPSRRTIYF
DNA: TGTGCCAGCAGCCGGACAGGGCCCTCCCGGCGCACCATATATTTT

length: 16
size: -
D: TRBD2
V: TRBV7-8
J: TRBJ2-1
CDR3: CASSLGGSGAYNEQFF
DNA: TGTGCCAGCAGCTTAGGAGGTAGCGGGGCCTACAATGAGCAGTTCTTC

length: 15
size: -
D: TRBD2
V: TRBV7-9
J: TRBJ2-2
CDR3: CASNPAGGQGGELFF
DNA: TGTGCCAGCAACCCAGCGGGAGGGCAAGGCGGGGAGCTGTTTTTT

length: 15
size: -
D: -
V: TRBV5-1
J: TRBJ2-7
CDR3: CASSLVGSPWYEQYF
DNA: TGCGCCAGCAGCCTGGTGGGGAGTCCTTGGTACGAGCAGTACTTC

length: 16
size: -
D: TRBD1
V: TRBV4-1
J: TRBJ1-1
CDR3: CASSHTRTGQNTEAFF
DNA: TGCGCCAGCAGCCATACGCGGACAGGACAGAACACTGAAGCTTTCTTT